The present entry profiles one T cell receptor beta chain with its context. Its antigen remains unknown. This record comes from a study of early T cells in non-severe SARS-CoV-2 infection. Study background: Unsorted whole blood bulk RNA was sequenced, with unpaired chains.

Study-wide points: Anti-spike CD8 responses were favored in VDJdb matching, and private and CD4 specificities were missed.

The CDR3 sequence is 13 residues long. Germline V gene sequence: CDR1 SNHLY, CDR2 FYNNEI. V was shortened by 5 bases and J by 15 bases, with 20 bases between the two germline ends. Attachment of unique molecular identifiers was made to individual cDNA molecules. TCRdb independently ran MiXCR on the 5' RACE reads; one entry per CDR3 protein. The sample lists tens of thousands of distinct CDR3 sequences; roughly 14% were seen once. The chain has TRBV2 and TRBJ2-1, with a possible D match to TRBD2 (5 bases). The sequence was obtained from an adult who was a healthcare worker with PCR-confirmed SARS-CoV-2 infection or an uninfected control (not recorded which). Sequencing used whole blood. In DNA, the CDR3 is TGTGCCAGCAGTACCCAAACTAGTTCCCCGTCGTTCTTC. Translation gives CASSTQTSSPSFF.